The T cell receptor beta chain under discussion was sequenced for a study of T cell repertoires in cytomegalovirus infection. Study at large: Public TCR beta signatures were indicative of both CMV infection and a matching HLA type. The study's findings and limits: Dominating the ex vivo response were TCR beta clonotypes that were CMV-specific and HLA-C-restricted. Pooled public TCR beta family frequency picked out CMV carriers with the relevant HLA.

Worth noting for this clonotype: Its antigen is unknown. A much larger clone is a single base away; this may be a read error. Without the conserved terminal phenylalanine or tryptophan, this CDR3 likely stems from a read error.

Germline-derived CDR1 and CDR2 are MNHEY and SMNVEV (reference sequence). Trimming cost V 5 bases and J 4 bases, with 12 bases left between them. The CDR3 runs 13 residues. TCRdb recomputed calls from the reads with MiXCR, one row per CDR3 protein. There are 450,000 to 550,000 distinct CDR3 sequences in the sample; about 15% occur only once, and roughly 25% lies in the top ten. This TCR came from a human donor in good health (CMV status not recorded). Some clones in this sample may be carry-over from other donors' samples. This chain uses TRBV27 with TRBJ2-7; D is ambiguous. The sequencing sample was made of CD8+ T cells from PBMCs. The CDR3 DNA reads TGTGCCAGCAGTCCTCCGACACTTTACGAGCAGTACTTA. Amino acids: CASSPPTLYEQYL.